One sample yielded the 17 T cell receptor beta chains listed below, sequenced in a study of T cell changes during pregnancy in multiple sclerosis. Profiled with immunoSEQ multiplex PCR; TCRdb holds only in-frame clones, not every one. The table has tens of thousands of clones, around 90% seen once. The specimen comprised peripheral blood, sampled in the second trimester of pregnancy. The receptors were gathered from a female donor in good health, enrolled as a control in a pregnancy study.

The chain joins TRBV27 to TRBJ1-2; D might be TRBD1 (6 bases). CDR3 length: 13 residues. Looked up from germline, CDR1 is MNHEY and CDR2 is SMNVEV (reference sequence). Trimming left V 6 bases short and J 4 bases short, with 12 bases between. The CDR3 bases are TGTGCCAGCAGCCAAGGACAGTTCTATGGCTACACCTTC. This sequence encodes CASSQGQFYGYTF.

The V call is TRBV6-5, the J call TRBJ2-7, with D possibly TRBD2 on 5 matching bases. The CDR3 loop spans 14 amino acids. V shed 8 bases and J shed 1 base, with 15 bases lying between them. The germline V gene encodes CDR1 MNHEY and CDR2 SVGAGI. CDR3 amino acids: CASSPSGESYEQYF. The CDR3 DNA follows: TGTGCCAGCTCCCCAAGTGGGGAGTCCTACGAGCAGTACTTC.

This chain joins TRBV28 and TRBJ2-2; 10 nucleotides line up with TRBD1. CDR3 length: 16 residues. Germline values: CDR1 MDHEN, CDR2 SYDVKM. Trimming took 6 bases from V and 5 from J; bases not matched to a gene: 9. CDR3 region: CASSLRQGAGTGELFF. The CDR3 region has the DNA TGTGCCAGCAGCCTTCGACAGGGGGCAGGAACCGGGGAGCTGTTTTTT.

The chain employs TRBV10-2 and TRBJ1-6; TRBD1 agrees at 7 bases. The V and J ends lost 0 bases and 7 bases, in that order; junction bases with no gene match: 0. The CDR3 is made up of 14 amino acids. Germline CDR1 and CDR2: WSHSY and SAAADI. This CDR3 is CASSESGGNSPLHF. The CDR3 bases are TGCGCCAGCAGTGAGTCAGGGGGCAATTCACCCCTCCACTTT.

V is TRBV9 and J is TRBJ1-2, with 11 bases fitting TRBD1. The CDR3 length is 16 residues. CDR1 is SGDLS, CDR2 YYNGEE, per germline. Trimming took 0 bases from V and 5 from J; bases not matched to a gene: 6. Written as DNA, the CDR3 is TGTGCCAGCAGCGTAGAAGGGGGGACAGGGGGTTATGGCTACACCTTC. Its translation: CASSVEGGTGGYGYTF.

V gene TRBV7-9 combines with J gene TRBJ2-1; TRBD2 matches 7 bases. Germline values: CDR1 SEHNR, CDR2 FQNEAQ (reference sequence). After removal of 3 bases from V and 4 bases from J, the junction contained 6 bases not matched to a gene. The length of the CDR3 is 15 residues. In nucleotides, the CDR3 is TGTGCCAGCAGCTTGCTTGGACTAGGATACAATGAGCAGTTCTTC. Amino acid sequence: CASSLLGLGYNEQFF.

Here the CDR3 reads CASSSVFYEQYF. Here the CDR3 DNA reads TGTGCCAGCAGCTCGGTATTCTACGAGCAGTACTTC. V and J are TRBV7-9 and TRBJ2-7; D gene uncertain. Germline V lookup: CDR1 SEHNR, CDR2 FQNEAQ (reference sequence). The CDR3 extends over 12 amino acids. The ends were cut back, 4 bases at V and 3 bases at J, with 7 bases in the middle.

The chain recombines TRBV2 with TRBJ2-6; the match to TRBD1 covers 8 bases. Germline-derived CDR1 and CDR2 are SNHLY and FYNNEI. The CDR3 runs 16 residues. Trimming removed 6 bases from V and 2 bases from J; junction bases left unmatched: 6. The CDR3 DNA reads as TGTGCCAGCAGCCGGGACAGGCCTACTGGGGCCAACGTCCTGACTTTC. Its translation: CASSRDRPTGANVLTF.

The chain joins TRBV27 to TRBJ2-5; TRBD1 might be the D (6 bases). V was shortened by 6 bases and J by 6 bases, with 17 bases between the two germline ends. Germline CDR1 reads MNHEY; CDR2 reads SMNVEV (reference sequence). The CDR3 runs to 14 residues. In nucleotides, the CDR3 is TGTGCCAGCAGCCGAAGGGGGAGTGAGAAGACCCAGTACTTC. Translated: CASSRRGSEKTQYF.

The chain recombines TRBV4-1 with TRBJ2-3, with TRBD2 matching over 13 bases. Germline V gene data show CDR1 as MGHRA and CDR2 as YSYEKL. The V segment lost 4 bases and the J segment 6 bases; nucleotides outside the gene matches: 10. The CDR3 consists of 17 residues. The CDR3 reads CASSLRTSGSHGDTQYF. CDR3 DNA: TGCGCCAGCAGCCTGCGGACTAGCGGGAGTCACGGGGATACGCAGTATTTT.

This chain joins TRBV7-2 and TRBJ2-1, with 12 bases identical to TRBD2. This CDR3 region has 15 residues. Unmatched junction bases numbered 4, after V lost 3 bases and J lost 7 bases. Per the germline V gene, CDR1 is SGHTA and CDR2 is FQGNSA. The chain's CDR3 is CASSFGLAGNNEQFF. The CDR3 coding sequence is TGTGCCAGCAGCTTCGGACTAGCGGGAAATAATGAGCAGTTCTTC.

The V call is TRBV11-1, the J call TRBJ1-4, with D maybe TRBD1 (6 bases). Between the trimmed V and J ends, which lost 3 bases and 7 bases, there was a span of 12 bases. This CDR3 is 14 amino acids long. Germline lookup yields CDR1 SGHAT and CDR2 FQDESV (reference sequence). This CDR3 is CASSFAGAGEKLFF. DNA for the CDR3: TGTGCCAGCAGCTTTGCGGGGGCAGGTGAAAAACTGTTTTTT.

The rearrangement uses TRBV7-6 and TRBJ1-4; D is possibly TRBD1 (6 bases). Germline loops: CDR1 SGHVS, CDR2 FNYEAQ. V dropped 5 bases and J dropped 7 bases, with 17 bases sitting between them. The CDR3 spans 15 residues. The CDR3 loop reads CASSPQGRGFEKLFF. CDR3 DNA: TGTGCCAGCAGCCCACAGGGTAGAGGGTTTGAAAAACTGTTTTTT.

The chain recombines TRBV4-1 with TRBJ2-1; 7 bases line up with TRBD2. V gave up 0 bases and J gave up 4 bases; unmatched junction bases: 6. CDR3 length: 16 residues. Germline V lookup: CDR1 MGHRA, CDR2 YSYEKL. The CDR3 here is CASSQDWPSGYNEQFF. The DNA of the CDR3 is TGCGCCAGCAGCCAAGATTGGCCTAGCGGATACAATGAGCAGTTCTTC.

The sample holds one count of this clone. This sequence joins TRBV4-3 and TRBJ2-3; 13 nucleotides line up with TRBD2. Germline V gives CDR1 LGHNA, CDR2 YSLEER. The CDR3 length is 15 residues. V shed 6 bases and J 3 bases; nucleotides not matched to a gene: 3. CDR3 protein: CASSELAGGTDTQYF. Written as DNA, the CDR3 is TGCGCCAGCAGTGAACTAGCGGGAGGGACAGATACGCAGTATTTT.

The chain has TRBV5-1 and TRBJ1-2; D is perhaps TRBD1 (5 bases). Germline CDR1 SGHRS, CDR2 YFSETQ. Trimming took off 0 bases at V and 8 bases at J, with 17 bases between the two ends. The CDR3 runs 15 residues. CDR3 sequence reads: CASSLGDRLDVGYTF. Here the CDR3 DNA reads TGCGCCAGCAGCTTGGGAGACAGATTGGATGTCGGCTACACCTTC.

Here the CDR3 reads CASSLGTGMPGELFF. CDR3 in DNA: TGTGCCAGCAGCTTGGGCACAGGGATGCCCGGGGAGCTGTTTTTT. This sequence joins TRBV7-2 and TRBJ2-2, with D maybe TRBD1 (6 bases). Germline assignment: CDR1 SGHTA and CDR2 FQGNSA. The V end was cut by 3 bases, the J end by 6 bases, with 14 bases between. There are 15 residues in the CDR3. Looking up the rest from reference TRBV7-2 and TRBJ2-2 gives the full variable domain: GAGVSQSPSNKVTEKGKDVELRCDPISGHTALYWYRQSLGQGLEFLIYFQGNSAPDKSGLPSDRFSAERTGGSVSTLTIQRTQQEDSAVYLCASSLGTGMPGELFFGEGSRLTVL.